This T cell receptor beta chain is drawn from a study of blood T cell repertoires in COVID-19. Study details: From the United States, Italy and Spain came samples of acute and convalescent COVID-19. Nucleic acid was either cDNA or gDNA, and it came from T cells, B-cell-depleted T cells, or PBMCs.

The repertoire was sequenced with immunoSEQ multiplex PCR; TCRdb's copy has only in-frame clones and lacks some. Among 220,000 or so clones listed, 82% were seen once. This CDR3 has 11 amino acids. V was trimmed by 6 bases and J by 15 bases, leaving 15 bases between them. Germline lookup yields CDR1 MNHEY and CDR2 SVGEGT. The J gene is TRBJ2-1, the V gene TRBV6-2 or TRBV6-3; D is uncertain. The specimen sequenced was peripheral blood. The receptor's source is an elderly woman with acute or convalescent COVID-19. CDR3 residues: CASSSGRQGFF. The CDR3 coding sequence is TGTGCCAGCAGCTCAGGCCGTCAAGGGTTCTTC.